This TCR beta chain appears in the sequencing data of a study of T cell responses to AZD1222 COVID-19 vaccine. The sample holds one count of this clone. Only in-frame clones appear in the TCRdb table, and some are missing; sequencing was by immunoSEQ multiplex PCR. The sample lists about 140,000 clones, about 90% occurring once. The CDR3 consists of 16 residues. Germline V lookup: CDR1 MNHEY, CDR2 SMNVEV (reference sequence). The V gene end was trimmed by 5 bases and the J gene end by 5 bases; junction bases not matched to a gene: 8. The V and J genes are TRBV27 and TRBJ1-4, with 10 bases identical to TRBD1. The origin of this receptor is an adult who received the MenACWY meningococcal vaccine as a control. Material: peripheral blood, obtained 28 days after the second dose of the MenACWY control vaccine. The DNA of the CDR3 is TGTGCCAGCAGTCTAAGCCGGACAGGGGGGAATGAAAAACTGTTTTTT. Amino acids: CASSLSRTGGNEKLFF.